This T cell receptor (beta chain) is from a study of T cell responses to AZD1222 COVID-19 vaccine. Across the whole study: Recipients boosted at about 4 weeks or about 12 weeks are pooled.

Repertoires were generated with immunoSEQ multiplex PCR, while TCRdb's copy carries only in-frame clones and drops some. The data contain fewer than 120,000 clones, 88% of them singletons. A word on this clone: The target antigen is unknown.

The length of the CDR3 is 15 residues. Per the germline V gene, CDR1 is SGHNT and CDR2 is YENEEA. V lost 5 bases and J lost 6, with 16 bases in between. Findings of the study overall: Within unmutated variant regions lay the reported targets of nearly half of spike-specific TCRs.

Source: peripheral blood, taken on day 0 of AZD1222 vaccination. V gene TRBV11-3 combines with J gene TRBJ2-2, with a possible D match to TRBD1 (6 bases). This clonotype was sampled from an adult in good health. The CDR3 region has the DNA TGTGCCAGCAGCCCAGCGGACAGTAGCGCCGGGGAGCTGTTTTTT. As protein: CASSPADSSAGELFF.